This T cell receptor (beta chain) originates from a study of preoperative IRX-2 immunotherapy in early breast cancer. The CDR3 contains 15 residues. CDR1 and CDR2 from the germline V gene are MNHGY and SAAAGT. V trimming: 4 bases; J trimming: 6 bases; junction bases outside the gene matches: 9. Produced via immunoSEQ multiplex PCR; TCRdb's table is partial and in-frame only. The repertoire holds over 20,000 clones, with more than 80% as singletons. Treatment in this sample: preoperative locoregional IRX-2 cytokine immunotherapy. The rearrangement joins TRBV6-8 to TRBJ2-3; TRBD1 agrees at 8 bases. The source was lymph node tissue, collected after IRX-2 immunotherapy. This TCR came from a human donor with breast cancer. The CDR3 DNA reads TGTGCCAGCAGTTGGGACAGGCCCACTTCGGATACGCAGTATTTT. It yields the protein CASSWDRPTSDTQYF.